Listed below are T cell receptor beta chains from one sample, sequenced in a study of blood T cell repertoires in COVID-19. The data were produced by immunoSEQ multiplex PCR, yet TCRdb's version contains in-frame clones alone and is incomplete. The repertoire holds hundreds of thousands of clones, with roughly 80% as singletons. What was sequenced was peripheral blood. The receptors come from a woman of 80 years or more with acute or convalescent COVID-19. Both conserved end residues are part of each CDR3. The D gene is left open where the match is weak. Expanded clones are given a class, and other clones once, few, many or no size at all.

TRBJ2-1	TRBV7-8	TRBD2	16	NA	CASSLYGGGTYNEQFF	TGTGCCAGCAGCTTGTACGGCGGGGGGACCTACAATGAGCAGTTCTTC
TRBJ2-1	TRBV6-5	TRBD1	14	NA	CASSRDRAGDEQFF	TGTGCCAGCAGCCGGGACAGGGCGGGGGATGAGCAGTTCTTC
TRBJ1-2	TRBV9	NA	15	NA	CASSVEGIGGSGYTF	TGTGCCAGCAGCGTAGAGGGGATCGGTGGCAGTGGCTACACCTTC
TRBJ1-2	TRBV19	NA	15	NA	CASSPFGGANYGYTF	TGTGCCAGTAGCCCCTTTGGCGGAGCTAACTATGGCTACACCTTC
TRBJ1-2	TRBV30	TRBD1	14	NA	CAWSGQGAYYGYTF	TGTGCCTGGAGTGGACAGGGGGCTTACTATGGCTACACCTTC
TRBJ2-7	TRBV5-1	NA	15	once	CASSLGTTGIYEQYF	TGCGCCAGCAGCTTGGGCACGACGGGGATTTACGAGCAGTACTTC
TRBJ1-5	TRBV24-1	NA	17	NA	CATSDFSEARAKQPQHF	TGTGCCACCAGTGATTTCTCGGAGGCGAGGGCCAAGCAGCCCCAGCATTTT
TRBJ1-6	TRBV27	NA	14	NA	CASGLQIQNSPLHF	TGTGCCAGCGGACTACAGATACAGAATTCACCCCTCCACTTT
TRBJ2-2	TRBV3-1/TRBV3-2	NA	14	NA	CASSPEGGAGELFF	TGTGCCAGCAGCCCAGAGGGGGGAGCCGGGGAGCTGTTTTTT
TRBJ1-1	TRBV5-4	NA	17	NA	CASSFLRTAELNTEAFF	TGTGCCAGCAGCTTTCTTCGGACAGCCGAACTGAACACTGAAGCTTTCTTT
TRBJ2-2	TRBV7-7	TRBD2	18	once	CASSPRLAGGPGTGELFF	TGTGCCAGCAGTCCCAGACTAGCGGGAGGGCCGGGGACCGGGGAGCTGTTTTTT
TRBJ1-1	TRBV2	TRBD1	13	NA	CASMDRMNTEAFF	TGTGCCAGCATGGACAGGATGAACACTGAAGCTTTCTTT
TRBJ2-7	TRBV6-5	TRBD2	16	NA	CASSSPGLAGGYEQYF	TGTGCCAGCAGTTCCCCGGGACTAGCGGGAGGTTACGAGCAGTACTTC
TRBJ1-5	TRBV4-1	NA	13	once	CASSQGPSTPQHF	TGCGCCAGCAGCCAAGGGCCAAGTACGCCCCAGCATTTT
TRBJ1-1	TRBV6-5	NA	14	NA	CASSQRRESTEAFF	TGTGCCAGCAGTCAGAGGCGGGAGAGTACTGAAGCTTTCTTT
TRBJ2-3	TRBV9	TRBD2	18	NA	CASSPGLAGGTSTDTQYF	TGTGCCAGCAGCCCCGGACTAGCGGGAGGGACTAGCACAGATACGCAGTATTTT
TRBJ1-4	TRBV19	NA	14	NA	CASSWWATNEKLFF	TGTGCCAGTAGTTGGTGGGCCACTAATGAAAAACTGTTTTTT
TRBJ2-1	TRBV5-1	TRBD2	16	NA	CASSLVLAGGLNEQFF	TGCGCCAGCAGCTTGGTGCTAGCGGGGGGGCTGAATGAGCAGTTCTTC
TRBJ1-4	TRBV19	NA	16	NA	CASSPFSGTRSEKLFF	TGTGCCAGTAGCCCGTTTTCCGGGACACGGAGTGAAAAACTGTTTTTT
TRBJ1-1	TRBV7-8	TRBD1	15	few	CASSATGGEWAEAFF	TGTGCCAGCAGCGCCACAGGGGGGGAATGGGCTGAAGCTTTCTTT
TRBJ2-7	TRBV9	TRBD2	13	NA	CASSEGTNYEQYF	TGTGCCAGCAGCGAAGGGACTAACTACGAGCAGTACTTC
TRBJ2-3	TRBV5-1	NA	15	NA	CASTSAMVSTDTQYF	TGCGCCAGCACCTCCGCGATGGTGTCCACAGATACGCAGTATTTT
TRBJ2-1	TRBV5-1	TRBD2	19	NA	CASSPGLAGGISSYNEQFF	TGCGCCAGCAGCCCGGGACTAGCGGGGGGGATAAGCTCCTACAATGAGCAGTTCTTC
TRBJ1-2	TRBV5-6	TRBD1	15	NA	CASSTRTGVDYGYTF	TGTGCCAGCAGCACCCGCACAGGGGTTGACTATGGCTACACCTTC
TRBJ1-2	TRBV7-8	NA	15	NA	CASSHDRDKIYGYTF	TGTGCCAGCAGCCACGACCGGGACAAGATCTATGGCTACACCTTC
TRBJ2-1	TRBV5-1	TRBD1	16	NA	CASSLQRTGVNNEQFF	TGCGCCAGCAGCTTGCAAAGGACAGGAGTTAACAATGAGCAGTTCTTC
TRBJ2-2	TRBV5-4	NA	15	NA	CASSFSKSGTGELFF	TGTGCCAGCAGCTTCTCCAAGTCGGGCACCGGGGAGCTGTTTTTT
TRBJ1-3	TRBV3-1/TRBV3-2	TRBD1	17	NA	CASSPFPGQGGRNTIYF	TGTGCCAGCAGTCCCTTCCCCGGACAGGGCGGCCGAAACACCATATATTTT
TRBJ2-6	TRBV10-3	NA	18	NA	CAISDLGAKESGANVLTF	TGTGCCATCAGTGATTTGGGGGCAAAGGAATCTGGGGCCAACGTCCTGACTTTC
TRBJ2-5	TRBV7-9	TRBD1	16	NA	CASSPTGTAKGETQYF	TGTGCCAGCAGCCCGACCGGGACAGCGAAGGGAGAGACCCAGTACTTC
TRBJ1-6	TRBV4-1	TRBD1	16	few	CASSQVPGTGGFPLHF	TGCGCCAGCAGCCAAGTACCCGGGACAGGGGGTTTCCCCCTCCACTTT
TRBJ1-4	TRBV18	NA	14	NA	CASSPPPGGEKLFF	TGTGCCAGCTCCCCACCACCGGGAGGTGAAAAACTGTTTTTT
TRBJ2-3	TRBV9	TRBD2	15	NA	CASSVVPREGDTQYF	TGTGCCAGCAGCGTAGTCCCGCGGGAGGGGGATACGCAGTATTTT
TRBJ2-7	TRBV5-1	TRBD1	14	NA	CATSQGQLAYEQYF	TGCGCTACGAGTCAGGGACAGCTTGCTTACGAGCAGTACTTC
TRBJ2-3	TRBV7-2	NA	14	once	CASSLAGDGDTQYF	TGTGCCAGCAGCTTAGCGGGAGACGGGGATACGCAGTATTTT
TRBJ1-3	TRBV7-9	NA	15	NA	CASRASRTGGNTIYF	TGTGCCAGCAGGGCCAGTCGCACCGGGGGAAACACCATATATTTT
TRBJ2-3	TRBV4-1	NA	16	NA	CASSQDMRGGGDTQYF	TGCGCCAGCAGCCAAGATATGAGGGGGGGAGGAGATACGCAGTATTTT
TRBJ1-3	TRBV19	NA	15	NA	CASRLQDLSGNTIYF	TGTGCCAGTAGACTACAGGACCTCTCTGGAAACACCATATATTTT
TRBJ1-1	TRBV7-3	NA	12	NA	CASSLGATEAFF	TGTGCCAGCAGCTTAGGGGCCACGGAGGCTTTCTTT
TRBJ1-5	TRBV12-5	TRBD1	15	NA	CASGPGTGFNQPQHF	TGTGCTAGTGGCCCCGGGACAGGGTTCAATCAGCCCCAGCATTTT
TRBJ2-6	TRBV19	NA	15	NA	CASTDGSSGANVLTF	TGTGCCAGTACTGATGGCAGCTCTGGGGCCAACGTCCTGACTTTC
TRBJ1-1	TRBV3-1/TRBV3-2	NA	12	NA	CASSYKNTEAFF	TGTGCCAGCAGCTACAAGAACACTGAAGCTTTCTTT
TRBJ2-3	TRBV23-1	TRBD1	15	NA	CASSQTGANTDTQYF	TGCGCCAGCAGTCAAACAGGGGCGAACACAGATACGCAGTATTTT
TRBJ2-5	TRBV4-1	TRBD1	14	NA	CASSHDRGQETQYF	TGCGCCAGCAGCCACGACAGGGGTCAAGAGACCCAGTACTTC
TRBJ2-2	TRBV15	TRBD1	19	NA	CATSRDPDRGKGRGGELFF	TGTGCCACCAGCAGAGACCCGGACAGGGGAAAAGGACGGGGCGGGGAGCTGTTTTTT
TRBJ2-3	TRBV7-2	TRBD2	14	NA	CASSLTSGADTQYF	TGTGCCAGCAGCTTAACTAGCGGGGCAGATACGCAGTATTTT
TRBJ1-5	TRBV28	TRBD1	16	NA	CASRLAGRGDNQPQHF	TGTGCCAGCAGATTAGCCGGCAGGGGGGACAATCAGCCCCAGCATTTT
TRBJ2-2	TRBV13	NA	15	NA	CASSYRGAYTGELFF	TGTGCCAGCAGCTACCGCGGGGCCTATACCGGGGAGCTGTTTTTT
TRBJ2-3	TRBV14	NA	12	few	CASSISTDTQYF	TGTGCCAGCAGTATCAGCACAGATACGCAGTATTTT
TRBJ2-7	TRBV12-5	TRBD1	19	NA	CASGLAGTGILPDLSEQYF	TGTGCTAGTGGTTTAGCCGGGACAGGGATCCTCCCGGACTTAAGCGAGCAGTACTTC
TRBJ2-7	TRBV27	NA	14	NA	CASSFRTEAYEQYF	TGTGCCAGCAGTTTCCGGACAGAGGCCTACGAGCAGTACTTC
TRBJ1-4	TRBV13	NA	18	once	CASSSTSGGSSTNEKLFF	TGTGCCAGCAGCTCGACGTCGGGGGGTAGTTCGACTAATGAAAAACTGTTTTTT
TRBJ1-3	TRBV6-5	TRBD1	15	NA	CASSIGTASGNTIYF	TGTGCCAGCAGTATAGGGACAGCCTCTGGAAACACCATATATTTT
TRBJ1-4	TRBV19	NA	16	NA	CASRLSRRNGGEKLFF	TGTGCCAGTAGGCTATCGAGACGGAATGGCGGAGAAAAACTGTTTTTT